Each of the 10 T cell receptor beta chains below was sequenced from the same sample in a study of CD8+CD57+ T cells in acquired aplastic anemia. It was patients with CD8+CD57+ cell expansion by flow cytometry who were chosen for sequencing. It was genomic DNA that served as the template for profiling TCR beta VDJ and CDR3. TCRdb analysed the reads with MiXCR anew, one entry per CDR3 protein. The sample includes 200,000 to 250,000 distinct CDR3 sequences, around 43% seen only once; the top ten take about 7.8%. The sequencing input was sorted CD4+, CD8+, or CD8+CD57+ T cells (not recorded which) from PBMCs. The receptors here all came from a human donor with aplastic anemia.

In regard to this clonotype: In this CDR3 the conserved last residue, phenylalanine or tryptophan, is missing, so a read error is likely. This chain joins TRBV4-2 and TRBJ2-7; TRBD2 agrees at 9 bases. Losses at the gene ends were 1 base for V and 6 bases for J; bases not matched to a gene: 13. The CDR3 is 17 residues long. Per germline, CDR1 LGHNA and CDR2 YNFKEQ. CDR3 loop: CASSQAVLAGYQSEQYL. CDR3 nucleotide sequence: TGTGCCAGCAGCCAAGCGGTACTAGCGGGTTATCAGTCCGAGCAGTACCTC.

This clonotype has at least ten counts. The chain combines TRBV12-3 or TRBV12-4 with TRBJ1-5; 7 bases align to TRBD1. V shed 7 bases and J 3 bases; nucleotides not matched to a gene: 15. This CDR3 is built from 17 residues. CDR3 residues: CASNWTSNGQANQPQHF. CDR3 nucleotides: TGTGCCAGCAATTGGACCTCGAACGGACAGGCCAATCAGCCCCAGCATTTT.

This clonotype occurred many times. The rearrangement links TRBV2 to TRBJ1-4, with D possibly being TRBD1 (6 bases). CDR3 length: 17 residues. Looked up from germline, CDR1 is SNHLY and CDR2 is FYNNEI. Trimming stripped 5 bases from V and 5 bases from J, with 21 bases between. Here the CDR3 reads CASSSPPQGSGNEKLFF. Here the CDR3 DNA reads TGTGCCAGCAGTTCCCCCCCGCAGGGGTCAGGAAATGAAAAACTGTTTTTT.

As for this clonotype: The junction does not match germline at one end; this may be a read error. The CDR3 region is CASSQDKGAHRKKLFF. In nucleotides, the CDR3 is TGTGCCAGTAGCCAAGATAAAGGCGCTCACAGGAAAAAACTGTTTTTT. The chain links TRBV3-1 to TRBJ1-4; a possible D gene is TRBD1 (5 bases). The CDR3 has 16 residues. The V gene's germline CDR1 is LGHDT and CDR2 YNNKEL (reference sequence).

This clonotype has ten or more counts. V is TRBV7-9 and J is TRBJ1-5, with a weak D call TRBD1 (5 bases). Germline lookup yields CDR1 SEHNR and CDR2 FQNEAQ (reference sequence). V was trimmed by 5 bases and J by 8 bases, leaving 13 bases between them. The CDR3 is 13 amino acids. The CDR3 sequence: CASSQGTREPQHF. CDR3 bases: TGTGCCAGCAGCCAGGGAACCAGGGAGCCCCAGCATTTT.

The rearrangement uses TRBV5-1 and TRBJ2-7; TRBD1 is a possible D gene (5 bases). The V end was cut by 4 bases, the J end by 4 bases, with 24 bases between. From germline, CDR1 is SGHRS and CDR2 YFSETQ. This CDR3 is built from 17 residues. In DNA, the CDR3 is TGCGCCAGCAGCATTACCTTAGAGGACACGAAGTTATACGAGCAGTACTTC. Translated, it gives CASSITLEDTKLYEQYF.

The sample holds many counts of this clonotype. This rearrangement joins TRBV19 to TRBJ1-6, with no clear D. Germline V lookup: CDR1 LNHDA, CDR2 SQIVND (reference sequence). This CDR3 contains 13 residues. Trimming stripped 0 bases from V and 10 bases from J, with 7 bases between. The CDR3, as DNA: TGTGCCAGTAGTATAGAGCCGGGCTCACCCCTCCACTTT. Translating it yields CASSIEPGSPLHF. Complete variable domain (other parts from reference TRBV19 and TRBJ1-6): DGGITQSPKYLFRKEGQNVTLSCEQNLNHDAMYWYRQDPGQGLRLIYYSQIVNDFQKGDIAEGYSVSREKKESFPLTVTSAQKNPTAFYLCASSIEPGSPLHFGNGTRLTVT.

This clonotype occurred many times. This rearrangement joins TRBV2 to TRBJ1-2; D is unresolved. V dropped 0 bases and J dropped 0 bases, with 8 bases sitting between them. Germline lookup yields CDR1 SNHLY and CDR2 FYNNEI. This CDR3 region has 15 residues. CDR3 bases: TGTGCCAGCAGTGAAGCGCACGGGACTAACTATGGCTACACCTTC. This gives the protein CASSEAHGTNYGYTF. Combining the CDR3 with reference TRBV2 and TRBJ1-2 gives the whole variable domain EPEVTQTPSHQVTQMGQEVILRCVPISNHLYFYWYRQILGQKVEFLVSFYNNEISEKSEIFDDQFSVERPDGSNFTLKIRSTKLEDSAMYFCASSEAHGTNYGYTFGSGTRLTVV.

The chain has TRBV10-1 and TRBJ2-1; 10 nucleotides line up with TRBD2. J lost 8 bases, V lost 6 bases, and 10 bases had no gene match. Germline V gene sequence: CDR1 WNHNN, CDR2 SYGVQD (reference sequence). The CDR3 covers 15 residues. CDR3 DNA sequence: TGCGCCAGCAGCCGAGGACTAGCGGAGGTCGATGAGCAGTTCTTC. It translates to CASSRGLAEVDEQFF.

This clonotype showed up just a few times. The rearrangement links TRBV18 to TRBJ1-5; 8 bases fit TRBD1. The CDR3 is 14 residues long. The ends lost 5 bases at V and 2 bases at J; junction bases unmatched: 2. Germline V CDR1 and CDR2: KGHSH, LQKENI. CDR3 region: CASSETGGNQPQHF. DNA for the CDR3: TGTGCCAGCTCAGAGACAGGGGGCAATCAGCCCCAGCATTTT.